These T cell receptor beta chains were read from a single sample in a study of CD8+ T cells in alopecia areata. Profiled with immunoSEQ multiplex PCR; TCRdb holds only in-frame clones, not every one. The table includes about 200,000 clones, 50% to 65% detected once. The specimen comprised CD4+ T cells sorted from blood, sampled at week 0. These receptors were taken from a human donor with alopecia areata. CDR3s include the opening cysteine and the closing phenylalanine or tryptophan. The D gene is left open where the match is weak. Clone size is shown for a subset of rows, as once, few, many or a class of expanded clone.

j_call v_call clone_size d_call cdr3_nt cdr3_aa
TRBJ1-2 TRBV29-1 few NA TGCAGCGTTGAAGAAGACCGGGGGCTCGAGGGCTACACCTTC CSVEEDRGLEGYTF
TRBJ1-4 TRBV2 few NA TGTGCCAGCAACTCAAGGGAGAATGAAAAACTGTTTTTT CASNSRENEKLFF
TRBJ2-7 TRBV9 NA NA TGTGCCAGCAGCCCACGGACGGAACCTTACTACGAGCAGTACTTC CASSPRTEPYYEQYF
TRBJ1-6 TRBV28 NA NA TGTGCCAGCAATCGGGGCCATAATTCACCCCTCCACTTT CASNRGHNSPLHF
TRBJ1-1 TRBV27 NA NA TGTGCCAGCACCTCCTTCGCCCCTGGCCGACAGGCACGCGAAGCTTTCTTT CASTSFAPGRQAREAFF
TRBJ1-1 TRBV29-1 few NA TGCAGCGTTGTTCGCTCGCGGAACACTGAAGCTTTCTTT CSVVRSRNTEAFF
TRBJ2-2 TRBV30 few NA TGTGCCTGGAGTACAAACCCCCCCAGAACGAACACCGGGGAGCTGTTTTTT CAWSTNPPRTNTGELFF
TRBJ1-1 TRBV15 many NA TGTGCCACCAGCAAACAGGGCGACTACCGTGAAGCTTTCTTT CATSKQGDYREAFF
TRBJ2-7 TRBV5-1 many TRBD2 TGCGCCAGCAGCTTGGTCGCTAGCGGGACCTACGAGCAGTACTTC CASSLVASGTYEQYF
TRBJ2-2 TRBV5-1 NA NA TGCGCCAGCAGCTTGGGGAGACCAACGAACACCGGGGAGCTGTTTTTT CASSLGRPTNTGELFF
TRBJ2-1 TRBV7-2 few TRBD2 TGTGCCAGCAGCTTAGGCGGGGGGGCCTCCTACAATGAGCAGTTCTTC CASSLGGGASYNEQFF
TRBJ2-3 TRBV29-1 NA TRBD2 TGCAGCGTTGGTCGGCTAGCGGGAAACACAGATACGCAGTATTTT CSVGRLAGNTDTQYF
TRBJ1-1 TRBV30 NA TRBD1 TGTGCCTGGCAGGGACAGATGAACACTGAAGCTTTCTTT CAWQGQMNTEAFF
TRBJ2-7 TRBV10-3 few NA TGTGCCATCAGTCCCGGGACTGCGTCCTACGAGCAGTACTTC CAISPGTASYEQYF
TRBJ2-3 TRBV20-1 NA NA TGCAGTGCTAGTTTTGGTACGCAGTATTTT CSASFGTQYF
TRBJ2-7 TRBV29-1 NA NA TGCAGCGTTGCGGATTCCTACGAGCAGTACTTC CSVADSYEQYF